This T cell receptor (beta chain) was sequenced for a study of graft-versus-host responses after intestinal transplantation. Findings and limits, study-wide: GvH clones appeared in recipient marrow, some first in ileum or blood.

The CDR3 runs to 11 residues. CDR1 DFQATT and CDR2 SNEGSKA come from the germline V gene (reference sequence). With 2 bases removed from V and 8 bases from J, the gap between germline ends came to 9 bases. Each mixed lymphocyte reaction held about 200,000 CFSE-labeled responders and about 200,000 irradiated violet-dye-labeled stimulators. Method: immunoSEQ multiplex PCR; TCRdb's copy keeps in-frame clones and lacks some. The sample includes about 12,000 clones, about a third of them seen just once. The sequence derives from a human patient who received an intestinal transplant. This chain connects TRBV20-1 to TRBJ1-2; D remains ambiguous. The source was alloreactive CD8+ T cells from a mixed lymphocyte reaction culture, collected before intestinal transplant. The subset was: CFSE-low proliferating T cells sorted from roughly six-day pre-transplant mixed lymphocyte reaction (GvH or HvG direction). CDR3 in amino acids: CSARQAGGYTF. In nucleotides, the CDR3 is TGCAGTGCTAGACAGGCGGGGGGCTACACCTTC.